This T cell receptor (beta chain) was sequenced during a study of T cell responses to AZD1222 COVID-19 vaccine. Whole-study findings and limits: Increases in Spike-specific TCR breadth and depth were seen after two AZD1222 doses. The donor cohort was predominantly white British with a female majority, and clonal diversity may have been underestimated.

Of note for this clone: Its antigen is currently unknown.

CDR1 is SGHAT and CDR2 is FQDESV in the germline V gene (reference sequence). This CDR3 is built from 14 residues. Trimming at V came to 0 bases and at J to 8 bases, leaving 5 bases not matched to a gene. Method: immunoSEQ multiplex PCR; TCRdb's copy keeps in-frame clones and lacks some. The table lists some 120,000 clones, roughly nine tenths of them singletons. This TCR was recovered from an adult who received the AZD1222 COVID-19 vaccine. The J gene is TRBJ2-3, the V gene TRBV11-1; TRBD2 matches at 7 bases. The sample here was peripheral blood, taken 28 days after the second AZD1222 dose. The CDR3 protein is CASSLAGGYGTQYF. CDR3 DNA: TGTGCCAGCAGCTTAGCGGGGGGGTACGGTACGCAGTATTTT.